The 22 T cell receptor beta chains below all came from one sample that was sequenced in a study of shared clonotypes between healthy human individuals. The method was immunoSEQ multiplex PCR; TCRdb's version includes in-frame clones alone and lacks a portion of them. The sample lists about 1 million clones, about 75% occurring once. The sequenced material came from memory CD4+ T cells sorted from blood. The subset was: CD45RA-negative fraction. These receptors were collected from a man between 18 and 29 years old in good health.

This clone occurred a few times. The rearrangement uses TRBV5-1 and TRBJ1-5; the match to TRBD1 covers 8 bases. There are 13 residues in the CDR3. CDR1 and CDR2 (germline): SGHRS, YFSETQ. J gave up 9 bases and V 5 bases, and 7 bases lay outside the gene matches. The CDR3 is CASSRGQDGPQHF. The CDR3 DNA follows: TGCGCCAGCAGTAGGGGACAGGATGGGCCCCAGCATTTT.

The rearrangement uses TRBV6-5 and TRBJ2-7; no definite D call. There are 12 residues in the CDR3. Trimming pared 4 bases from V and 3 bases from J, leaving 7 bases between. Germline V gene lookup returns CDR1 MNHEY and CDR2 SVGAGI. CDR3 protein: CASSSGRYEQYF. Here the CDR3 DNA reads TGTGCCAGCAGTTCAGGACGCTACGAGCAGTACTTC.

This clone was picked up a small number of times. This chain links TRBV29-1 with TRBJ2-1; D possibly corresponds to TRBD2 (6 bases). CDR1 is SQVTM, CDR2 ANQGSEA, per germline. The V end was cut by 4 bases, the J end by 7 bases, with 14 bases between. The CDR3 contains 13 residues. CDR3 nucleotide sequence: TGCAGCGTTGCGGGGAGGACTCAGAATGAGCAGTTCTTC. Translating it yields CSVAGRTQNEQFF.

The chain uses TRBV29-1 and TRBJ2-3; unclear D gene. The CDR3 is 12 residues long. Germline V gene data show CDR1 as SQVTM and CDR2 as ANQGSEA. V was shortened by 2 bases and J by 2 bases, with 5 bases between the two germline ends. The CDR3 region is CSVELITDTQYF. The CDR3 DNA reads as TGCAGCGTTGAACTCATCACAGATACGCAGTATTTT.

The gene calls are TRBV7-2 and TRBJ2-5; 7 positions match TRBD2. CDR1 and CDR2 from the germline V gene are SGHTA and FQGNSA. The ends lost 1 base at V and 3 bases at J; junction bases unmatched: 5. This CDR3 is 15 amino acids long. CDR3: CASSLGGGGKETQYF. The CDR3, as DNA: TGTGCCAGCAGCTTAGGGGGCGGGGGAAAAGAGACCCAGTACTTC.

This clone came up a few times. CDR3 nucleotides: TGTGCCAGCAGTTCTGGGGCTATGAATTCACCCCTCCACTTT. Its protein product is CASSSGAMNSPLHF. The rearrangement uses TRBV6-6 and TRBJ1-6; D is perhaps TRBD1 (5 bases). Germline CDR1 MNHNY, CDR2 SVGAGI (reference sequence). CDR3 length equals 14 residues. V lost 4 bases to trimming and J lost 7 bases, with 11 bases between them.

This sequence joins TRBV5-1 and TRBJ2-2, with TRBD1 as a possible D gene (6 bases). CDR3 length: 16 amino acids. The V gene's germline CDR1 is SGHRS and CDR2 YFSETQ. Trimming removed 0 bases from V and 3 bases from J, with 12 bases in between. The CDR3 DNA reads as TGCGCCAGCAGCTTGGGTGGGGGCGCGTACACCGGGGAGCTGTTTTTT. It specifies CASSLGGGAYTGELFF.

The sample holds a few counts of this clone. The genes are TRBV19 and TRBJ2-7, with D uncertain. With 4 bases removed from V and 0 bases from J, the gap between germline ends came to 1 base. This CDR3 has 11 amino acids. CDR1 and CDR2 (germline): LNHDA, SQIVND (reference sequence). Written as DNA, the CDR3 is TGTGCCAGTAGTAACTCCTACGAGCAGTACTTC. Its translation is CASSNSYEQYF.

This chain connects TRBV18 to TRBJ1-6, with 8 bases identical to TRBD1. The junction had 6 bases not matched to a gene; V was cut back by 6 bases and J by 11 bases. This CDR3 is built from 13 residues. Germline V lookup: CDR1 KGHSH, CDR2 LQKENI. This CDR3 is CASSRDRGPPLHF. The CDR3 nucleotides read TGTGCCAGCTCGCGAGACAGGGGTCCACCCCTCCACTTT.

CDR3 amino acids: CASSSPGQGVNEQYF. As DNA, the CDR3 is TGTGCCAGCAGTTCCCCGGGACAGGGTGTGAACGAGCAGTACTTC. This chain connects TRBV6-5 to TRBJ2-7; TRBD1 agrees at 9 bases. The CDR3 totals 15 residues. The V gene end was trimmed by 4 bases and the J gene end by 5 bases; junction bases not matched to a gene: 9. CDR1 and CDR2 from the germline V gene are MNHEY and SVGAGI.

As for this clone: Distinct nucleotide sequences in the sample also encode this CDR3. The J gene is TRBJ2-1, the V gene TRBV7-2, with a tentative D call TRBD1 (6 bases). The CDR3 is made up of 14 amino acids. Germline CDR1 is SGHTA and CDR2 is FQGNSA. Trimming took 6 bases from V and 10 from J, leaving 19 bases between them. The CDR3 loop is CASSTRTVPKEQFF. The DNA for the CDR3 is TGTGCCAGCAGTACTAGGACAGTACCAAAAGAGCAGTTCTTC.

V and J are TRBV28 and TRBJ1-2, with D possibly TRBD1 on 5 matching bases. Trimming took off 2 bases at V and 8 bases at J, with 15 bases between the two ends. CDR1 is MDHEN and CDR2 is SYDVKM in the germline V gene. This CDR3 spans 14 amino acids. The CDR3 sequence: CASSLGREGAGYTF. DNA of the CDR3: TGTGCCAGCAGTTTAGGCAGGGAAGGAGCAGGCTACACCTTC.

This rearrangement joins TRBV30 to TRBJ2-7; 7 nucleotides match TRBD1. V was pared by 6 bases and J by 2 bases, with 7 bases of the junction left unmatched. The germline CDR1 and CDR2 sequences are GTSNPN and SVGIG (reference sequence). The CDR3 contains 13 residues. The CDR3 region is CACGQVGPYEQYF. Here the CDR3 DNA reads TGTGCCTGTGGACAGGTCGGTCCCTACGAGCAGTACTTC.

The chain joins TRBV7-9 to TRBJ1-6, with 7 nucleotides matching TRBD1. V lost 1 base and J lost 7; bases outside the gene matches: 4. The germline V gene has CDR1 SEHNR and CDR2 FQNEAQ (reference sequence). The CDR3 runs 15 residues. This CDR3 reads CASSLDSGGNSPLHF. The CDR3 DNA follows: TGTGCCAGCAGCTTAGATTCAGGGGGGAATTCACCCCTCCACTTT.

The rearrangement links TRBV11-1 to TRBJ2-1; a possible D gene is TRBD2 (7 bases). V was pared by 2 bases and J by 3 bases, with 14 bases between. CDR3 length: 16 residues. Germline V gene lookup returns CDR1 SGHAT and CDR2 FQDESV (reference sequence). CDR3 bases: TGTGCCAGCAGCTTAAATCGGGGGGCAGGCTACAATGAGCAGTTCTTC. Protein: CASSLNRGAGYNEQFF.

The V gene is TRBV19, the J gene TRBJ1-5, with unresolved D. Trimming removed 1 base from V and 2 bases from J, with 6 bases in between. The CDR3 is made up of 14 amino acids. Germline values: CDR1 LNHDA, CDR2 SQIVND (reference sequence). CDR3 sequence: CASSIAWGNQPQHF. For the CDR3, the DNA is TGTGCCAGTAGTATAGCGTGGGGCAATCAGCCCCAGCATTTT.

The CDR3 loop reads CASTQGGSYTGELFF. The CDR3 region has the DNA TGCGCCAGCACCCAAGGGGGATCGTACACCGGGGAGCTGTTTTTT. J is TRBJ2-2 and V is TRBV5-1, with a weak D call TRBD1 (6 bases). V was clipped by 6 bases and J by 3 bases, with 15 bases between them. Germline CDR1 is SGHRS and CDR2 is YFSETQ. This CDR3 is 15 amino acids long.

The chain has TRBV6-1 and TRBJ2-2, with no clear D. The germline gives CDR1 MNHNS, CDR2 SASEGT. Trimming cost V 4 bases and J 1 base, with 13 bases left between them. CDR3 length: 16 amino acids. CDR3 region: CASSGGKFGNTGELFF. For the CDR3, the DNA is TGTGCCAGCAGTGGAGGCAAGTTCGGGAACACCGGGGAGCTGTTTTTT.

The chain employs TRBV5-5 and TRBJ1-2; unclear D gene. The CDR3 covers 15 residues. Germline V gene lookup returns CDR1 SGHKS and CDR2 YYEKEE (reference sequence). Trimming stripped 1 base from V and 2 bases from J, with 12 bases between. The CDR3 DNA sequence: TGTGCCAGCAGCTTGACTCCGGGGTCCAACTATGGCTACACCTTC. Amino acids: CASSLTPGSNYGYTF.

A note on this clone: The sample carries other DNA sequences with the same CDR3. The chain couples TRBV6-1 to TRBJ1-4; the D gene is possibly TRBD1 (6 bases). Trimming took off 3 bases at V and 8 bases at J, with 10 bases between the two ends. CDR1 and CDR2 (germline): MNHNS, SASEGT. The CDR3 covers 13 residues. CDR3 bases: TGTGCCAGCAGTGAGAGGGACAACGAAAAACTGTTTTTT. Translating it yields CASSERDNEKLFF.

The chain combines TRBV5-4 with TRBJ2-5; 10 bases fit TRBD2. In germline, CDR1 is SGHNT, CDR2 YYREEE (reference sequence). The CDR3 sequence is 16 residues long. The ends lost 4 bases at V and 3 bases at J; junction bases unmatched: 9. This CDR3 reads CASSLGGSGREETQYF. CDR3 in DNA: TGTGCCAGCAGCCTTGGGGGGAGCGGGAGGGAAGAGACCCAGTACTTC.

This rearrangement joins TRBV5-1 to TRBJ2-5, with TRBD2 identical over 10 bases. Trimming removed 0 bases from V and 5 bases from J; junction bases left unmatched: 4. Germline CDR1 and CDR2: SGHRS and YFSETQ. The length of the CDR3 is 15 residues. The DNA of the CDR3 is TGCGCCAGCAGCTTGGGTAGCGGGAGGTCTGAGACCCAGTACTTC. Translation gives CASSLGSGRSETQYF.